Reported below is one T cell receptor beta chain. Its antigen is undetermined. This specimen comes from a study of cytomegalovirus exposure and HLA in healthy donors. Study-wide findings and caveats: The authors assumed roughly uniform sequencing depth across donors for presence/absence analyses. The productive fraction for most TCR beta V segments was about 87% or about 30% in an earlier analysis.

The PCR used 60 Vbeta and 13 Jbeta primers. Sequencing was performed with immunoSEQ multiplex PCR; in TCRdb, only in-frame clones are kept and a portion is missing. The sample shows 100,000 to 150,000 clones, around four fifths of them seen only once. V lost 4 bases to trimming and J lost 0 bases; unmatched junction nucleotides: 4. The CDR3 loop spans 15 amino acids. Germline CDR1 reads SGHRS; CDR2 reads YFSETQ. Sequencing input: PBMCs. The clonotype originates from a woman aged 40 to 50 in good health and CMV-seropositive. The chain links TRBV5-1 to TRBJ2-7; 10 positions agree with TRBD1. CDR3 DNA sequence: TGCGCCAGCAGCGGCTGGACAGGGGGCTCCTACGAGCAGTACTTC. Residues: CASSGWTGGSYEQYF.